This passage covers 16 T cell receptor beta chains from one sample sequenced in a study of blood T cell repertoires in COVID-19. Clones were sequenced by immunoSEQ multiplex PCR, and TCRdb holds only the in-frame ones, with some missing. Of roughly 250,000 clones in the sample, roughly nine tenths were seen once. The sample comprised peripheral blood. The origin of the receptors is a woman in her 30s with COVID-19, enrolled during active disease.

This chain uses TRBV11-2 with TRBJ1-6; TRBD1 is a possible D gene (5 bases). Per the germline V gene, CDR1 is SGHAT and CDR2 is FQNNGV. The CDR3 covers 19 residues. The V gene lost 4 bases and the J gene lost 5 bases, with 24 bases spanning the gap. Written as DNA, the CDR3 is TGTGCCAGCAGCTCCCCCCCTTGGCAGGGTTCTAGGGATAATTCACCCCTCCACTTT. Residues: CASSSPPWQGSRDNSPLHF. The variable domain in full, completed from reference TRBV11-2 and TRBJ1-6, reads EAGVAQSPRYKIIEKRQSVAFWCNPISGHATLYWYQQILGQGPKLLIQFQNNGVVDDSQLPKDRFSAERLKGVDSTLKIQPAKLEDSAVYLCASSSPPWQGSRDNSPLHFGNGTRLTVT.

This sequence joins TRBV6-5 and TRBJ1-4; D is ambiguous. The CDR3 length is 15 residues. Germline CDR1 and CDR2: MNHEY and SVGAGI. Trimming shortened V by 0 bases and J by 4 bases, and 9 bases separated the two germline ends. CDR3 protein: CASSYSAGFNEKLFF. In DNA, the CDR3 is TGTGCCAGCAGTTACTCAGCGGGTTTTAATGAAAAACTGTTTTTT.

This clone appeared once. The CDR3 loop is CASRLQGSEPQHF. CDR3 nucleotides: TGTGCCAGCAGACTACAGGGGTCGGAGCCCCAGCATTTT. This chain uses TRBV6-5 with TRBJ1-5; 7 positions match TRBD1. The CDR3 contains 13 residues. The ends lost 6 bases at V and 8 bases at J; junction bases unmatched: 7. Germline CDR1 and CDR2: MNHEY and SVGAGI.

The chain couples TRBV6-5 to TRBJ2-3, with 9 nucleotides matching TRBD2. CDR1 is MNHEY, CDR2 SVGAGI, per germline. Germline trimming cut 6 bases from V and 0 bases from J; bases unmatched to any gene: 4. The CDR3 runs to 15 residues. The CDR3 sequence: CASSRTSASTDTQYF. CDR3 coding DNA: TGTGCCAGCAGCCGGACTAGCGCTAGCACAGATACGCAGTATTTT.

The V and J genes are TRBV5-1 and TRBJ2-1, with 12 bases aligning to TRBD2. The V gene end was trimmed by 4 bases and the J gene end by 7 bases; junction bases not matched to a gene: 9. The CDR3 runs to 16 residues. Germline-derived CDR1 and CDR2 are SGHRS and YFSETQ. The CDR3, as DNA: TGCGCCAGCAGCGCAGCTACTAGCGGGGGGACAAATGAGCAGTTCTTC. Its protein product is CASSAATSGGTNEQFF.

The rearrangement uses TRBV27 and TRBJ1-2; no definite D call. The CDR3 has 15 amino acids. From germline, CDR1 is MNHEY and CDR2 SMNVEV (reference sequence). V was pared by 0 bases and J by 2 bases, with 10 bases between. CDR3 sequence (DNA): TGTGCCAGCAGTTTATCGGGTGGAGCAAACTATGGCTACACCTTC. Translation: CASSLSGGANYGYTF.

This sequence joins TRBV9 and TRBJ2-5; tentative D call: TRBD2 (6 bases). Trimming removed 4 bases at V and 2 bases at J, with 12 bases between. CDR1 SGDLS and CDR2 YYNGEE come from the germline V gene. The CDR3 runs to 14 residues. CDR3 in amino acids: CASSSGLHQETQYF. DNA for the CDR3: TGTGCCAGCAGCTCCGGACTACATCAAGAGACCCAGTACTTC.

CDR3 bases: TGCGCCAGCAGCTTAGGCCAGGGGAGGGGGTACGAGCAGTACTTC. Residues: CASSLGQGRGYEQYF. The chain joins TRBV5-1 to TRBJ2-7, with D possibly TRBD2 on 7 matching bases. This CDR3 comprises 15 residues. The germline gives CDR1 SGHRS, CDR2 YFSETQ. Trimming took 2 bases from V and 4 from J, leaving 16 bases between them.

This chain joins TRBV29-1 and TRBJ1-1; no reliable D call. The CDR3 runs to 12 residues. Germline CDR1 is SQVTM and CDR2 is ANQGSEA. V lost 5 bases to trimming and J lost 4 bases, with 11 bases between them. The CDR3 coding sequence is TGCAGCGTTCAAGGCCTATTCACTGAAGCTTTCTTT. This gives the protein CSVQGLFTEAFF.

The J gene is TRBJ1-6, the V gene TRBV19; D gene unclear. The germline gives CDR1 LNHDA, CDR2 SQIVND (reference sequence). V was shortened by 1 base and J by 9 bases, with 4 bases between the two germline ends. There are 12 residues in the CDR3. The CDR3 protein is CASSIGSSPLHF. CDR3 nucleotide sequence: TGTGCCAGTAGTATAGGGAGTTCACCCCTCCACTTT.

The genes are TRBV2 and TRBJ1-1; D is unclear. Trimming left V 11 bases short and J 2 bases short, with 18 bases between. The CDR3 totals 14 residues. Germline V lookup: CDR1 SNHLY, CDR2 FYNNEI. The CDR3 spells CASRGLRGNTEAFF. CDR3 nucleotides: TGTGCCTCGCGAGGGTTACGGGGAAACACTGAAGCTTTCTTT.

This clone was detected a few times. The rearrangement joins TRBV3-1 (or the pseudogene TRBV3-2) to TRBJ2-3; 7 bases are a match to TRBD1. V shed 3 bases and J 14 bases; nucleotides not matched to a gene: 8. This CDR3 is built from 12 residues. In germline, CDR1 is LGHDT, CDR2 YNNKEL (reference sequence). The CDR3 loop is CASSQSSTGRYF. CDR3 DNA sequence: TGTGCCAGCAGCCAGTCATCGACAGGGCGGTATTTT.

The gene calls are TRBV27 and TRBJ2-3; TRBD1 matches at 11 bases. V trimming: 8 bases; J trimming: 6 bases; junction bases outside the gene matches: 7. The V gene's germline CDR1 is MNHEY and CDR2 SMNVEV (reference sequence). The CDR3 extends over 14 amino acids. DNA for the CDR3: TGTGCCAGCGGGGACAGGGGGGTCCTGGATACGCAGTATTTT. Its translation is CASGDRGVLDTQYF.

This chain joins TRBV5-1 and TRBJ1-2; 9 positions agree with TRBD1. The CDR3 loop spans 14 amino acids. Germline V gene lookup returns CDR1 SGHRS and CDR2 YFSETQ. The V and J ends lost 4 bases and 7 bases, in that order; junction bases with no gene match: 8. In DNA, the CDR3 is TGCGCCAGCAGCATACGGACAGGGGTGGCTGGCTACACCTTC. Translation: CASSIRTGVAGYTF.

The V and J genes are TRBV2 and TRBJ2-3; TRBD1 aligns across 8 bases. Trimming at V came to 6 bases and at J to 3 bases, leaving 8 bases not matched to a gene. This CDR3 spans 15 amino acids. The germline V gene has CDR1 SNHLY and CDR2 FYNNEI. As DNA, the CDR3 is TGTGCCAGCAGATGGGGACAGGTCCGGACAGATACGCAGTATTTT. Translation gives CASRWGQVRTDTQYF.

The gene calls are TRBV6-5 and TRBJ1-1; TRBD1 matches 7 bases. Trimming took 6 bases from V and 1 from J; bases not matched to a gene: 2. Per germline, CDR1 MNHEY and CDR2 SVGAGI. This CDR3 region has 13 residues. This CDR3 reads CASSRQGNTEAFF. CDR3 nucleotide sequence: TGTGCCAGCAGCCGACAGGGGAACACTGAAGCTTTCTTT.